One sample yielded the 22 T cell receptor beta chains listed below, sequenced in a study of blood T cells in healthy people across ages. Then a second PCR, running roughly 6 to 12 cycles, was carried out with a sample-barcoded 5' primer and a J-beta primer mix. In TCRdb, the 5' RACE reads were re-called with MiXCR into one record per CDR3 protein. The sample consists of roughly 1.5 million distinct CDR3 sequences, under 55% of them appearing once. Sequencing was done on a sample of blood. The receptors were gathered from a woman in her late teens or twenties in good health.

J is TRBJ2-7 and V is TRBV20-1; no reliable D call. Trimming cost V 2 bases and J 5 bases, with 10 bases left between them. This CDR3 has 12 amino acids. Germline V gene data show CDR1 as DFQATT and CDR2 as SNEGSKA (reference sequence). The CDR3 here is CSARPSWDEQYF. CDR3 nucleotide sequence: TGCAGTGCTAGACCTAGTTGGGACGAGCAGTACTTC.

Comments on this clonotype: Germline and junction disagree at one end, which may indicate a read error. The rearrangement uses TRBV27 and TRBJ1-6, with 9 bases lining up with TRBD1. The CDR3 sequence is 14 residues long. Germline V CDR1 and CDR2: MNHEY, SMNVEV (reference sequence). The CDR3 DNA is TGTGCCAGCAGTCCCGGGACAGGGACTTCACCCCCCCACTTT. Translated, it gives CASSPGTGTSPPHF.

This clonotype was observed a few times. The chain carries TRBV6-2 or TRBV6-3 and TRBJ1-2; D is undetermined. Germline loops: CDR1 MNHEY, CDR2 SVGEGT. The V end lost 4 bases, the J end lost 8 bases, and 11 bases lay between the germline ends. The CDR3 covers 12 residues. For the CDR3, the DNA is TGTGCCAGCAGTTCGGGGTTCCAGGGCTACACCTTC. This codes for CASSSGFQGYTF.

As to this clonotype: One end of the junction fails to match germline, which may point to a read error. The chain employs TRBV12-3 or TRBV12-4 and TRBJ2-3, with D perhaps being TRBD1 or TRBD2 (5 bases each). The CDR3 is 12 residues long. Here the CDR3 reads CASRLEGNTQYF. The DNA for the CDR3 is TGCGCCAGCAGGTTAGAGGGGAATACGCAGTATTTT.

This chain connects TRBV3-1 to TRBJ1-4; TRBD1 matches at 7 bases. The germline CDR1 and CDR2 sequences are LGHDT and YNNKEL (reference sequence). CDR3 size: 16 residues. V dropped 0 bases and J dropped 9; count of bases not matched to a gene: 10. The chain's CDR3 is CASSQDWDRAMKKLFF. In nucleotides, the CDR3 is TGTGCCAGCAGCCAAGACTGGGACAGAGCCATGAAAAAACTGTTTTTT.

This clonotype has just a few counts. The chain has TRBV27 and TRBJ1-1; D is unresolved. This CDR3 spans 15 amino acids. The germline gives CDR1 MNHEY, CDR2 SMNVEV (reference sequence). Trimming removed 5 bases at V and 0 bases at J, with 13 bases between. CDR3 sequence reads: CASSLAPGVNTEAFF. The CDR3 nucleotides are TGTGCCAGCAGTCTGGCTCCCGGGGTGAACACTGAAGCTTTCTTT.

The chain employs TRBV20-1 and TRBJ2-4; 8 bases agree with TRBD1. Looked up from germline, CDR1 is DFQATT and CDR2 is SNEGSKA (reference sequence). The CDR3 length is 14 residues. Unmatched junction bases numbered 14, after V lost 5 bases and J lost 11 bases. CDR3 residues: CSAVRTGWRSVQYF. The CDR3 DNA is TGCAGTGCTGTCCGGACAGGGTGGAGAAGTGTTCAGTACTTC.

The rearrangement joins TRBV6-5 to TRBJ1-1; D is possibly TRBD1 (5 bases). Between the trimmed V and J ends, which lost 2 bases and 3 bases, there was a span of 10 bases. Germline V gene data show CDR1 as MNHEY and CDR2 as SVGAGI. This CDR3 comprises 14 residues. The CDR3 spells CASSYLRGYTEAFF. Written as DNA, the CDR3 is TGTGCCAGCAGTTACCTTCGGGGCTACACTGAAGCTTTCTTT.

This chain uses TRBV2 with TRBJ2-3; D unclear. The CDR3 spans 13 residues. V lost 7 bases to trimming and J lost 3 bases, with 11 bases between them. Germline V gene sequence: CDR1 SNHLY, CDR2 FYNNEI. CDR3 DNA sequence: TGTGCCAGCACTCCTTTGCGTACAGATACGCAGTATTTT. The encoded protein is CASTPLRTDTQYF.

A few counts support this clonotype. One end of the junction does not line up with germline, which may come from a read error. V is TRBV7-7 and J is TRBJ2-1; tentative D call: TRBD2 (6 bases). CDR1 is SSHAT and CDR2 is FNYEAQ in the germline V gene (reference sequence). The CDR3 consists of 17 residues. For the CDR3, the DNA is TGTGCTAGCAGCCCCTCATCCCGGGACGGGGGATACAATGAGCAGTTCTTC. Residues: CASSPSSRDGGYNEQFF.

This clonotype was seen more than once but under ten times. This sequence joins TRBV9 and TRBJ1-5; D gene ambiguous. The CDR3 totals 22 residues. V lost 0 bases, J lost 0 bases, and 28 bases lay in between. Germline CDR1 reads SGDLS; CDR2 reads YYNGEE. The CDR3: CASSVGEGLGRISVYSNQPQHF. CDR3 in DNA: TGTGCCAGCAGCGTAGGGGAGGGCTTGGGCAGAATAAGCGTTTATAGCAATCAGCCCCAGCATTTT.

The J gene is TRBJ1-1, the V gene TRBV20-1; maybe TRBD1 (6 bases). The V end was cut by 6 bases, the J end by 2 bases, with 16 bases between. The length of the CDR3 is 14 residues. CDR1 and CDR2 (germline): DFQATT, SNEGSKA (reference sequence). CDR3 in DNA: TGCAGTGCCCAAGGGGGGCCACCAAACACTGAAGCTTTCTTT. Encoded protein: CSAQGGPPNTEAFF.

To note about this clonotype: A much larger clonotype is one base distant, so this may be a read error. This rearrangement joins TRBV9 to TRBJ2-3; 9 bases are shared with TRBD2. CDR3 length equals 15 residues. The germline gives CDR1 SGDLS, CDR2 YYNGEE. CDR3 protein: CASSPSGVSTGTQYF. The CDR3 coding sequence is TGTGCCAGCAGCCCTAGCGGGGTTAGCACAGGTACGCAGTATTTT.

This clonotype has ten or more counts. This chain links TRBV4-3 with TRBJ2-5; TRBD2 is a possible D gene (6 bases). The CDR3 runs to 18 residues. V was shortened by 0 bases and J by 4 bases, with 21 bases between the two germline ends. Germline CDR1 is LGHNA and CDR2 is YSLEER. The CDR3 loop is CASSQDYGVAVTGETQYF. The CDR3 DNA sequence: TGCGCCAGCAGCCAAGATTACGGAGTAGCGGTGACTGGAGAGACCCAGTACTTC.

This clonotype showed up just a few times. The CDR3 sequence is CASSISGTSGSPADTQYF. The DNA of the CDR3 is TGTGCCAGCAGCATCTCCGGGACTAGCGGTTCTCCGGCGGATACGCAGTATTTT. This chain joins TRBV9 and TRBJ2-3; 11 nucleotides match TRBD2. This CDR3 contains 18 residues. Trimming removed 4 bases from V and 6 bases from J; junction bases left unmatched: 16. Germline V lookup: CDR1 SGDLS, CDR2 YYNGEE.

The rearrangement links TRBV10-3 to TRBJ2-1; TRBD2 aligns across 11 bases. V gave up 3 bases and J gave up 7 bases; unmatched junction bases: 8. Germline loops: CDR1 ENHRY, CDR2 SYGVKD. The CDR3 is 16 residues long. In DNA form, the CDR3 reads TGTGCCATCAGTGATCCTGGTCTAGCGGGGGGTAATGAGCAGTTCTTC. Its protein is CAISDPGLAGGNEQFF.

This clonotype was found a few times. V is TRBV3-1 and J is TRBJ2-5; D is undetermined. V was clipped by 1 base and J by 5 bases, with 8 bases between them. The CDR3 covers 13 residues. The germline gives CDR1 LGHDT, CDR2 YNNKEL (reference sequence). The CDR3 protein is CASSQAIVETQYF. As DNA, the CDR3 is TGTGCCAGCAGCCAAGCGATCGTCGAGACCCAGTACTTC.

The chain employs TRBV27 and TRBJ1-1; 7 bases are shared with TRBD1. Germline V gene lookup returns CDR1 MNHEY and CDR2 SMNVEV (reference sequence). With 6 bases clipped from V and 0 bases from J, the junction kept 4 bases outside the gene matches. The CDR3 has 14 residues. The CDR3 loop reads CASRLTGMNTEAFF. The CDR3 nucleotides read TGTGCCAGCAGGCTGACAGGGATGAACACTGAAGCTTTCTTT.

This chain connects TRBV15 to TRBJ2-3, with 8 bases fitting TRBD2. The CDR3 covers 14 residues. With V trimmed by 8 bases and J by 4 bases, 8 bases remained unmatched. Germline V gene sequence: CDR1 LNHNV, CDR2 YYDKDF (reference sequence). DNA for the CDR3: TGTGCCACCCGATTAAGCGGGGGACCAGATACGCAGTATTTT. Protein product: CATRLSGGPDTQYF. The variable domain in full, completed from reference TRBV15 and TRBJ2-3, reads DAMVIQNPRYQVTQFGKPVTLSCSQTLNHNVMYWYQQKSSQAPKLLFHYYDKDFNNEADTPDNFQSRRPNTSFCFLDIRSPGLGDTAMYLCATRLSGGPDTQYFGPGTRLTVL.

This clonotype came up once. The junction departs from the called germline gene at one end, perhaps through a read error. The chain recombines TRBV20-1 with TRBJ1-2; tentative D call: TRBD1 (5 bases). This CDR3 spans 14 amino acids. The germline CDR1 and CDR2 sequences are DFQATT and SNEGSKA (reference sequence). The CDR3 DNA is TGCAGTGCAACCTCGGGGCGGGGTGACTATAGCTACACCTTC. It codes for CSATSGRGDYSYTF.

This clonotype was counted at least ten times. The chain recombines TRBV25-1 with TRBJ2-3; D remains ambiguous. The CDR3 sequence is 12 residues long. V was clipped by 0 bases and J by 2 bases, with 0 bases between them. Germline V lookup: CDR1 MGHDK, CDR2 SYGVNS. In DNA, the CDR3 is TGTGCCAGCAGTGAATACACAGATACGCAGTATTTT. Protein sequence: CASSEYTDTQYF.

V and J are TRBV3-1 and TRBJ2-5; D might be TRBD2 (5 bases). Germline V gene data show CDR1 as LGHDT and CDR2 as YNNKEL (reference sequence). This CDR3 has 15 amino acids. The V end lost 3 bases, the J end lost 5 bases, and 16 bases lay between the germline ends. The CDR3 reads CASSQGRLRRETQYF. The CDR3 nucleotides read TGTGCCAGCAGCCAGGGCCGACTAAGAAGGGAGACCCAGTACTTC.